This T cell receptor beta chain stems from a study of blood T cells in healthy people across ages. PBMCs, at least 6.5 million per sample, were isolated. This clonotype has a handful of counts. Its antigen remains unidentified. Deletions cut 8 bases from V and 1 base from J, with 12 bases between. CDR3 length equals 14 residues. Study-wide results and caveats: With naive T cell percentage, TCR beta diversity showed a strong correlation.

A second PCR, run for about 6 to 11 cycles, used a sample-barcoded 5' primer plus a J-beta primer mix. TCRdb re-called the 5' RACE reads through MiXCR, storing one row per CDR3 protein. Here the sample spans 800,000 to 950,000 distinct CDR3 sequences, about 44% being singletons. The TCR originated in a man younger than 45 in good health. Sequencing was done on a sample of blood. J is TRBJ1-5 and V is TRBV12-3 or TRBV12-4; D gene unclear. The CDR3 DNA follows: TGTGCCAGCGGTATGGCGGTGAGCAATCAGCCCCAGCATTTT. Its translation is CASGMAVSNQPQHF.